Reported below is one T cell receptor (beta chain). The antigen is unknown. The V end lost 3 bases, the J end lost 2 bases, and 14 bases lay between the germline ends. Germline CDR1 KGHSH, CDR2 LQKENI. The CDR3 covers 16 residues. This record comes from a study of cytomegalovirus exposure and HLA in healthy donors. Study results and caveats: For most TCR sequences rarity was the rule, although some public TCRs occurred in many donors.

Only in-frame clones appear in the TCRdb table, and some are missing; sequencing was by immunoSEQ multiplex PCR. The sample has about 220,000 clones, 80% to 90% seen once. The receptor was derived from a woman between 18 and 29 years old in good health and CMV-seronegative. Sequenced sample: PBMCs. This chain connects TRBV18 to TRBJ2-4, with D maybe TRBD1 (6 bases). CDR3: CASSPTTGMTKNIQYF. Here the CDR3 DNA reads TGTGCCAGCTCACCCACCACAGGGATGACCAAAAACATTCAGTACTTC.